A selection of T cell receptor beta chains follows, all from one sample in a study of cytomegalovirus exposure and HLA in healthy donors. The protocol was immunoSEQ multiplex PCR, while the TCRdb copy is restricted to in-frame clones and leaves out a portion. The sample lists 120,000 or so clones, approximately 80% occurring once. Input material: PBMCs. These receptors came from a middle-aged man in good health and CMV-seronegative. CDR3s include the opening cysteine and the closing phenylalanine or tryptophan. Fields, in order: D gene, clone size, J gene, V gene, CDR3 DNA, CDR3 protein. The D gene is left open where the match is weak. Size tells how often a clone was seen (once, few, many) or the class of an expanded clone, and some rows leave it out.

D gene: NA; clone size: NA; J gene: TRBJ2-7; V gene: TRBV27; CDR3 DNA: TGTGCCAGCAGTTTACAGGGGTTTCCCTACGAGCAGTACTTC; CDR3 protein: CASSLQGFPYEQYF
D gene: TRBD2; clone size: few; J gene: TRBJ2-5; V gene: TRBV11-2; CDR3 DNA: TGTGCCAGCAGATTGAATAGCGGGGGGCTACAAGAGACCCAGTACTTC; CDR3 protein: CASRLNSGGLQETQYF
D gene: NA; clone size: NA; J gene: TRBJ2-2; V gene: TRBV6-5; CDR3 DNA: TGTGCCAGCAGTTACGGGGTGACTAGTTTTCCCGGGGAGCTGTTTTTT; CDR3 protein: CASSYGVTSFPGELFF
D gene: TRBD2; clone size: NA; J gene: TRBJ2-1; V gene: TRBV7-2; CDR3 DNA: TGTGCCAGCAGCTTATTGGCTAGCGGGAGCCCTGAGCAGTTCTTC; CDR3 protein: CASSLLASGSPEQFF
D gene: TRBD1; clone size: NA; J gene: TRBJ2-7; V gene: TRBV5-4; CDR3 DNA: TGTGCCAGCAGCCCTCCCGGGACAGGGGGCATCGACGAGCAGTACTTC; CDR3 protein: CASSPPGTGGIDEQYF
D gene: TRBD2; clone size: NA; J gene: TRBJ2-7; V gene: TRBV6-5; CDR3 DNA: TGTGCCAGCAGTACGGGGGAGGGGCTTCCCTACGAGCAGTACTTC; CDR3 protein: CASSTGEGLPYEQYF
D gene: NA; clone size: NA; J gene: TRBJ1-4; V gene: TRBV5-1; CDR3 DNA: TGCGCCAGCAGCTTGACTGCAACTAATGAAAAACTGTTTTTT; CDR3 protein: CASSLTATNEKLFF
D gene: TRBD2; clone size: NA; J gene: TRBJ2-7; V gene: TRBV28; CDR3 DNA: TGTGCCAGCAGCTCCCCCGGGACTAGCGGTGGCTACGAGCAGTACTTC; CDR3 protein: CASSSPGTSGGYEQYF
D gene: NA; clone size: NA; J gene: TRBJ1-1; V gene: TRBV5-4; CDR3 DNA: TGTGCCAGCACCCAAGACCCAGGGATAGCCACTGAAGCTTTCTTT; CDR3 protein: CASTQDPGIATEAFF
D gene: TRBD2; clone size: few; J gene: TRBJ2-1; V gene: TRBV27; CDR3 DNA: TGTGCCAGCAGATCCTTAGCGGGAGGGATCAATGAGCAGTTCTTC; CDR3 protein: CASRSLAGGINEQFF
D gene: NA; clone size: NA; J gene: TRBJ1-1; V gene: TRBV7-2; CDR3 DNA: TGTGCCAGCATCCTATACCCGATGAACACTGAAGCTTTCTTT; CDR3 protein: CASILYPMNTEAFF
D gene: NA; clone size: NA; J gene: TRBJ1-2; V gene: TRBV5-1; CDR3 DNA: TGCGCCAGCAGCTTGGCTTTGGACAGCCCCCACTATGGCTACACCTTC; CDR3 protein: CASSLALDSPHYGYTF
D gene: TRBD2; clone size: NA; J gene: TRBJ2-3; V gene: TRBV7-2; CDR3 DNA: TGTGCCAGCAGCGAGCGACTAGCGGGGTCCACAGATACGCAGTATTTT; CDR3 protein: CASSERLAGSTDTQYF
D gene: NA; clone size: NA; J gene: TRBJ1-4; V gene: TRBV7-2; CDR3 DNA: TGTGCCAGCAGCCGGGGGACCCGATCTAATGAAAAACTGTTTTTT; CDR3 protein: CASSRGTRSNEKLFF
D gene: TRBD1; clone size: NA; J gene: TRBJ2-7; V gene: TRBV5-1; CDR3 DNA: TGCGCCAGCAGCTTGGGAGCCAAACAGGGGTCCTACGAGCAGTACTTC; CDR3 protein: CASSLGAKQGSYEQYF
D gene: NA; clone size: NA; J gene: TRBJ1-3; V gene: TRBV6-5; CDR3 DNA: TGTGCCAGCAGTTACCAGGTTTCGGGAAACACCATATATTTT; CDR3 protein: CASSYQVSGNTIYF
D gene: NA; clone size: NA; J gene: TRBJ2-1; V gene: TRBV6-5; CDR3 DNA: TGTGCCAGCAGTTACCGGGGTTTATCCTCCTACAATGAGCAGTTCTTC; CDR3 protein: CASSYRGLSSYNEQFF
D gene: NA; clone size: NA; J gene: TRBJ1-1; V gene: TRBV7-9; CDR3 DNA: TGTGCCAGCAGGTCAGGGGATAACACTGAAGCTTTCTTT; CDR3 protein: CASRSGDNTEAFF
D gene: TRBD2; clone size: NA; J gene: TRBJ2-7; V gene: TRBV9; CDR3 DNA: TGTGCCAGCAGCCTTGGGACTAGCGGTATCTACGAGCAGTACTTC; CDR3 protein: CASSLGTSGIYEQYF
D gene: TRBD1; clone size: NA; J gene: TRBJ2-7; V gene: TRBV6-5; CDR3 DNA: TGTGCCAGCAGTTACGGGGACAGGCGCCACGAGCAGTACTTC; CDR3 protein: CASSYGDRRHEQYF
D gene: NA; clone size: NA; J gene: TRBJ1-2; V gene: TRBV27; CDR3 DNA: TGTGCCAGCAGCTGGTACGGTGGAGGTGGCTACACCTTC; CDR3 protein: CASSWYGGGGYTF
D gene: NA; clone size: NA; J gene: TRBJ2-2; V gene: TRBV6-4; CDR3 DNA: TGTGCCAGCAGTGACTCCCGGAACACCGGGGAGCTGTTTTTT; CDR3 protein: CASSDSRNTGELFF
D gene: NA; clone size: NA; J gene: TRBJ2-5; V gene: TRBV5-4; CDR3 DNA: TGTGCCAGCAGCCGCAGGCAAGGGGCCCCCCAAGAGACCCAGTACTTC; CDR3 protein: CASSRRQGAPQETQYF
D gene: TRBD2; clone size: NA; J gene: TRBJ2-6; V gene: TRBV5-1; CDR3 DNA: TGCGCCAGCAGCTTGGTGGGACTAGCGGGAGGTGGGGGGGCCAACGGCCTGACTTTC; CDR3 protein: CASSLVGLAGGGGANGLTF
D gene: NA; clone size: NA; J gene: TRBJ2-6; V gene: TRBV5-4; CDR3 DNA: TGTGCCAGCAGCTTGGAAGGGGTTGGGGCCAACGTCCTGACTTTC; CDR3 protein: CASSLEGVGANVLTF
D gene: NA; clone size: once; J gene: TRBJ1-5; V gene: TRBV7-8; CDR3 DNA: TGTGCCAGCAGCCCGTCCCTGGCCGCTCAGCCCCAGCATTTT; CDR3 protein: CASSPSLAAQPQHF
D gene: NA; clone size: NA; J gene: TRBJ1-1; V gene: TRBV30; CDR3 DNA: TGTGCCTGGAGTATAGCTTACACTGAAGCTTTCTTT; CDR3 protein: CAWSIAYTEAFF
D gene: NA; clone size: NA; J gene: TRBJ2-6; V gene: TRBV5-1; CDR3 DNA: TGCGCCAGCAGCTTCTACCGGGACATAGACTTTAAGGCCAACGTCCTGACTTTC; CDR3 protein: CASSFYRDIDFKANVLTF
D gene: NA; clone size: NA; J gene: TRBJ1-3; V gene: TRBV11-3; CDR3 DNA: TGTGCCAGCAGCTTAGGCGGCTGCTTCTCTGGAAACACCATATATTTT; CDR3 protein: CASSLGGCFSGNTIYF
D gene: NA; clone size: NA; J gene: TRBJ2-7; V gene: TRBV6-6; CDR3 DNA: TGTGCCAGCAGCACTGACAGGCCCTACGAGCAGTACTTC; CDR3 protein: CASSTDRPYEQYF
D gene: TRBD1; clone size: NA; J gene: TRBJ2-3; V gene: TRBV29-1; CDR3 DNA: TGCAGCGTTGACGGACATACAGGGGCAGATACGCAGTATTTT; CDR3 protein: CSVDGHTGADTQYF
D gene: NA; clone size: NA; J gene: TRBJ1-2; V gene: TRBV28; CDR3 DNA: TGTGCCAGCAGTCCTCCTACGGCAGGGCCCTATGGCTACACCTTC; CDR3 protein: CASSPPTAGPYGYTF
D gene: NA; clone size: NA; J gene: TRBJ1-1; V gene: TRBV5-6; CDR3 DNA: TGTGCCAGCAGCTTGGTTGCGTTTAACACTGAAGCTTTCTTT; CDR3 protein: CASSLVAFNTEAFF
D gene: NA; clone size: NA; J gene: TRBJ1-5; V gene: TRBV15; CDR3 DNA: TGTGCCACCAGCAGAGATATGGCGGGGATGGATCAGCCCCAGCATTTT; CDR3 protein: CATSRDMAGMDQPQHF
D gene: TRBD1; clone size: few; J gene: TRBJ2-5; V gene: TRBV27; CDR3 DNA: TGTGCCAGCAGTTCGACAGGGGCTCAAGAGACCCAGTACTTC; CDR3 protein: CASSSTGAQETQYF
D gene: TRBD1; clone size: NA; J gene: TRBJ1-4; V gene: TRBV19; CDR3 DNA: TGTGCCAGTAGTATTCTTGACAGGGCGTCAAAACTGTTTTTT; CDR3 protein: CASSILDRASKLFF
D gene: NA; clone size: NA; J gene: TRBJ1-2; V gene: TRBV19; CDR3 DNA: TGTGCCAGTAGGCGTTATTATGGCTACACCTTC; CDR3 protein: CASRRYYGYTF
D gene: NA; clone size: NA; J gene: TRBJ2-2; V gene: TRBV10-1; CDR3 DNA: TGCGCCAGCAGTGAGACAGCCACGAACACCGGGGAGCTGTTTTTT; CDR3 protein: CASSETATNTGELFF
D gene: TRBD1; clone size: NA; J gene: TRBJ2-7; V gene: TRBV15; CDR3 DNA: TGTGCCACCAGCAGAGATAGGGGGCAATACGAGCAGTACTTC; CDR3 protein: CATSRDRGQYEQYF
D gene: TRBD1; clone size: NA; J gene: TRBJ1-4; V gene: TRBV6-5; CDR3 DNA: TGTGCCAGCAGGCCGGGACAGCAAAATGAAAAACTGTTTTTT; CDR3 protein: CASRPGQQNEKLFF
D gene: NA; clone size: NA; J gene: TRBJ1-2; V gene: TRBV7-9; CDR3 DNA: TGTGCCAGCAGCCCAGACACCTATGGCTACACCTTC; CDR3 protein: CASSPDTYGYTF